A single sample is the source of the 30 T cell receptor beta chains below, sequenced in a study of T-cell reconstitution after alpha-beta-depleted transplantation in children. TCRbeta library preparation incorporated unique molecular identifiers. TCRdb itself ran the PCR reads through MiXCR, one entry per CDR3 protein. The repertoire holds 200,000 or so distinct CDR3 sequences, with roughly 6% as singletons. The sequences come from PBMCs, collected before TCRalphabeta/CD19-depleted stem cell transplant. The source of these receptors is a girl under three years old with combined immunodeficiency, due to receive a stem cell transplant.

This clonotype was recorded many times. For the CDR3, the DNA is TGTGCCAGCAGCCAGGGACCCTTCTACGAGCAGTACTTC. Protein product: CASSQGPFYEQYF. The V and J genes are TRBV6-5 and TRBJ2-7, with D perhaps matching TRBD1 or TRBD2 (5 bases each). V lost 6 bases and J lost 3, with 12 bases in between. Germline V CDR1 and CDR2: MNHEY, SVGAGI. The CDR3 has 13 residues.

This clonotype was found many times. The CDR3 here is CASRGTDYSPLHF. The CDR3 region has the DNA TGTGCCAGCAGAGGGACGGACTATTCACCCCTCCACTTT. This chain connects TRBV2 to TRBJ1-6, with a weak D call TRBD1 (5 bases). Germline V gene data show CDR1 as SNHLY and CDR2 as FYNNEI. V gave up 6 bases and J gave up 8 bases, with 11 bases separating them. The length of the CDR3 is 13 residues.

This clonotype appeared many times. The V call is TRBV15, the J call TRBJ2-3; 9 nucleotides match TRBD2. Germline V gene lookup returns CDR1 LNHNV and CDR2 YYDKDF (reference sequence). V trimming: 4 bases; J trimming: 1 base; junction bases outside the gene matches: 15. This CDR3 is built from 19 residues. The chain's CDR3 is CATSTTYQASGERTDTQYF. The CDR3 DNA sequence: TGTGCCACCAGCACTACTTACCAAGCTAGCGGGGAACGCACAGATACGCAGTATTTT. The variable domain in full, with the rest retrieved from reference TRBV15 and TRBJ2-3, is DAMVIQNPRYQVTQFGKPVTLSCSQTLNHNVMYWYQQKSSQAPKLLFHYYDKDFNNEADTPDNFQSRRPNTSFCFLDIRSPGLGDTAMYLCATSTTYQASGERTDTQYFGPGTRLTVL.

This clonotype was seen a few times. The gene calls are TRBV7-6 and TRBJ2-7; D perhaps matches TRBD2 (6 bases). CDR1 SGHVS and CDR2 FNYEAQ come from the germline V gene. The V end lost 5 bases, the J end lost 1 base, and 15 bases lay between the germline ends. This CDR3 contains 15 residues. The CDR3 loop reads CASSMGLWPSYEQYF. The CDR3 DNA sequence: TGTGCCAGCAGCATGGGACTCTGGCCTTCCTACGAGCAGTACTTC.

This clonotype was seen many times. The chain recombines TRBV7-2 with TRBJ2-7, with a tentative D call TRBD2 (6 bases). Germline V gene data show CDR1 as SGHTA and CDR2 as FQGNSA. V lost 1 base to trimming and J lost 3 bases, with 10 bases between them. This CDR3 region has 14 residues. CDR3 DNA: TGTGCCAGCAGCTTAGGGGACTCGGTCTACGAGCAGTACTTC. Its translation: CASSLGDSVYEQYF.

The rearrangement joins TRBV21-1 to TRBJ1-3. TRBV21-1 is assigned pseudogene status. The CDR3 is made up of 14 amino acids. CDR3 DNA sequence: TGTGCCAGCAGCAACCTGGGAGGGCGAGGCACCATATATTTT. The encoded protein is CASSNLGGRGTIYF.

About this clonotype: The germline gene is not matched at one end of the junction; a read error may be the cause. This chain uses TRBV20-1 with TRBJ1-1, with D unclear. The CDR3 runs to 15 residues. The germline V gene has CDR1 DFQATT and CDR2 SNEGSKA (reference sequence). CDR3 sequence: CSAIEIHSRATEVFF. The CDR3, as DNA: TGCAGTGCTATAGAGATCCACTCTAGGGCCACTGAAGTTTTCTTT.

This clonotype was seen many times. The chain combines TRBV20-1 with TRBJ2-1; 7 bases are a match to TRBD2. The CDR3 length is 16 residues. CDR1 and CDR2 from the germline V gene are DFQATT and SNEGSKA (reference sequence). The V segment lost 0 bases and the J segment 0 bases; nucleotides outside the gene matches: 5. The CDR3 reads CSARELRGSSYNEQFF. The CDR3, as DNA: TGCAGTGCTAGAGAGTTGCGGGGGAGCTCCTACAATGAGCAGTTCTTC.

This clonotype showed up many times. The chain joins TRBV20-1 to TRBJ2-1, with D possibly being TRBD1 or TRBD2 (6 bases each). This CDR3 has 17 residues. Germline V lookup: CDR1 DFQATT, CDR2 SNEGSKA (reference sequence). The germline V and J ends were trimmed by 0 bases and 0 bases, with 15 bases remaining between them. CDR3 region: CSARDHLGGRSYNEQFF. The CDR3 coding sequence is TGCAGTGCTAGAGACCACCTTGGGGGGCGCTCCTACAATGAGCAGTTCTTC.

Many counts were recorded for this clonotype. The genes are TRBV5-1 and TRBJ2-7, with a weak D call TRBD2 (6 bases). Between the trimmed V and J ends, which lost 1 base and 7 bases, there was a span of 18 bases. This CDR3 has 15 amino acids. CDR1 is SGHRS, CDR2 YFSETQ, per germline. The CDR3 coding sequence is TGCGCCAGCAGCTTGAATGCCCGGGGGTTTGAAGAGCAGTACTTC. This translates into CASSLNARGFEEQYF.

This clonotype was detected ten times or more. The V gene is TRBV5-5, the J gene TRBJ2-7; no firm D call. Deletions cut 5 bases from V and 3 bases from J, with 12 bases between. The CDR3 spans 13 residues. CDR1 SGHKS and CDR2 YYEKEE come from the germline V gene (reference sequence). The CDR3 sequence is CASRSGVGYEQYF. The CDR3 nucleotides read TGTGCCAGCAGGAGTGGGGTCGGCTACGAGCAGTACTTC.

This clonotype occurred many times. The V and J genes are TRBV12-3 or TRBV12-4 and TRBJ2-5; TRBD1 matches at 8 bases. V gave up 5 bases and J gave up 11 bases; unmatched junction bases: 7. The CDR3 is 12 residues long. The CDR3 DNA is TGTGCCAGCAGTCCCGGACAGGGAGTGCAGTACTTC. The encoded protein is CASSPGQGVQYF.

This clonotype was seen ten or more times. This chain uses TRBV7-8 with TRBJ2-6, with D perhaps assigned TRBD1 or TRBD2 (5 bases each). Per the germline V gene, CDR1 is SGHVS and CDR2 is FQNEAQ. V was shortened by 4 bases and J by 13 bases, with 26 bases between the two germline ends. The CDR3 covers 17 residues. For the CDR3, the DNA is TGTGCCAGCAGCTACAGAAAATTCGGGACCTCAAAGCAGGTCCTGACTTTC. Protein sequence: CASSYRKFGTSKQVLTF.

This chain joins TRBV7-2 and TRBJ2-1, with TRBD2 identical over 10 bases. CDR1 is SGHTA, CDR2 FQGNSA, per germline. With V trimmed by 4 bases and J by 6 bases, 6 bases remained unmatched. The CDR3 extends over 15 amino acids. The CDR3 loop is CASSSSGGAFNEQFF. CDR3 in DNA: TGTGCCAGCAGCTCAAGCGGGGGGGCCTTCAATGAGCAGTTCTTC.

This clonotype was detected ten times or more. V usage is TRBV27 and J usage is TRBJ2-2; no definite D call. The ends were cut back, 4 bases at V and 7 bases at J, with 7 bases in the middle. Germline CDR1 and CDR2: MNHEY and SMNVEV (reference sequence). This CDR3 region has 12 residues. CDR3 residues: CASSYGNGELFF. The DNA of the CDR3 is TGTGCCAGCAGTTACGGTAACGGGGAGCTGTTTTTT.

This clonotype has at least ten counts. The gene calls are TRBV5-1 and TRBJ2-7; D not resolved. The CDR3 consists of 13 residues. Germline loops: CDR1 SGHRS, CDR2 YFSETQ. V was shortened by 2 bases and J by 4 bases, with 10 bases between the two germline ends. CDR3 sequence reads: CASSFGREYEQYF. The CDR3 coding sequence is TGCGCCAGCAGCTTCGGGCGAGAGTACGAGCAGTACTTC.

This clonotype showed up just a few times. The rearrangement uses TRBV3-1 and TRBJ1-6; 8 bases map to TRBD1. The V gene's germline CDR1 is LGHDT and CDR2 YNNKEL (reference sequence). The CDR3 has 18 amino acids. Trimming at V came to 1 base and at J to 7 bases, leaving 12 bases not matched to a gene. CDR3 sequence reads: CASSQGAAAQGGNSPLHF. The CDR3 DNA is TGTGCCAGCAGCCAAGGGGCGGCGGCACAGGGGGGGAATTCACCCCTCCACTTT. The full variable domain, rest sourced from reference TRBV3-1 and TRBJ1-6, is DTAVSQTPKYLVTQMGNDKSIKCEQNLGHDTMYWYKQDSKKFLKIMFSYNNKELIINETVPNRFSPKSPDKAHLNLHINSLELGDSAVYFCASSQGAAAQGGNSPLHFGNGTRLTVT.

This clonotype was found many times. The chain recombines TRBV28 with TRBJ1-4; no firm D call. The CDR3 loop spans 10 amino acids. Trimming removed 6 bases at V and 7 bases at J, with 3 bases between. Germline V CDR1 and CDR2: MDHEN, SYDVKM. CDR3: CASRSEKLFF. The CDR3 DNA follows: TGTGCCAGCAGGAGTGAAAAACTGTTTTTT.

In its sample, this clonotype was seen many times. The chain couples TRBV29-1 to TRBJ1-2, with a weak D call TRBD1 (6 bases). This CDR3 spans 14 amino acids. Trimming removed 6 bases from V and 7 bases from J, with 21 bases in between. Germline V CDR1 and CDR2: SQVTM, ANQGSEA. The CDR3 loop reads CSVTLGGAVGGYTF. CDR3 coding DNA: TGCAGCGTCACACTGGGGGGCGCGGTGGGTGGCTACACCTTC.

This clonotype was seen at least ten times. The chain is built from TRBV4-1 and TRBJ1-2; D unclear. Trimming pared 0 bases from V and 8 bases from J, leaving 13 bases between. The CDR3 has 14 residues. CDR1 is MGHRA and CDR2 is YSYEKL in the germline V gene. The DNA of the CDR3 is TGCGCCAGCAGCCAAGAACATAGGAGTTCAGGCTACACCTTC. Translated, it gives CASSQEHRSSGYTF.

V and J are TRBV7-9 and TRBJ2-3, with TRBD2 matching over 9 bases. CDR3 length: 12 residues. With 8 bases clipped from V and 6 bases from J, the junction kept 3 bases outside the gene matches. Germline V lookup: CDR1 SEHNR, CDR2 FQNEAQ (reference sequence). CDR3 loop: CASLSGSDTQYF. DNA for the CDR3: TGTGCCAGCCTTAGCGGGAGTGATACGCAGTATTTT.

At least ten counts were recorded for this clonotype. The chain combines TRBV12-3 or TRBV12-4 with TRBJ2-1, with 10 bases matching TRBD1. V was clipped by 5 bases and J by 9 bases; unmatched bases: 10. There are 15 residues in the CDR3. The DNA for the CDR3 is TGTGCCAGCAGTGATCCGGGACAGGGGCGGGCTGAGCAGTTCTTC. It is translated as CASSDPGQGRAEQFF.

The table lists this clonotype with many counts. The DNA for the CDR3 is TGCGCCAGCAGCCAGGGTCCGACCTTTTCCTACGAGCAGTACTTC. Its protein product is CASSQGPTFSYEQYF. The rearrangement joins TRBV4-3 to TRBJ2-7; D ambiguous. The germline V gene encodes CDR1 LGHNA and CDR2 YSLEER. V was pared by 3 bases and J by 1 base, with 13 bases between. The CDR3 covers 15 residues.

This clonotype showed up many times. The V gene is TRBV7-2, the J gene TRBJ2-1; TRBD2 aligns across 7 bases. CDR1 and CDR2 (germline): SGHTA, FQGNSA. J lost 6 bases, V lost 5 bases, and 4 bases had no gene match. The CDR3 consists of 13 residues. In nucleotides, the CDR3 is TGTGCCAGCAGCCCTAGGACTAGCAATGAGCAGTTCTTC. Translating gives CASSPRTSNEQFF. Filled out from reference TRBV7-2 and TRBJ2-1, the complete variable domain reads GAGVSQSPSNKVTEKGKDVELRCDPISGHTALYWYRQSLGQGLEFLIYFQGNSAPDKSGLPSDRFSAERTGGSVSTLTIQRTQQEDSAVYLCASSPRTSNEQFFGPGTRLTVL.

CDR3 DNA: TGCGCCAGCAGCATAAGGGACAGGGACTCTGGCGAGCAGTACTTC. This sequence encodes CASSIRDRDSGEQYF. This chain joins TRBV5-1 and TRBJ2-7; 9 bases fit TRBD1. CDR1 is SGHRS, CDR2 YFSETQ, per germline. This CDR3 is 15 amino acids long. Trimming at V came to 4 bases and at J to 6 bases, leaving 11 bases not matched to a gene.

In this sample, this clonotype turned up many times. V and J are TRBV6-2 or TRBV6-3 and TRBJ2-3; 10 bases are shared with TRBD2. CDR3 size: 21 residues. V lost 7 bases to trimming and J lost 2 bases; unmatched junction nucleotides: 24. The germline V gene has CDR1 MNHEY and CDR2 SVGEGT. CDR3 protein: CASKPAGTSDSQITPTDTQYF. CDR3 nucleotide sequence: TGTGCCAGCAAGCCCGCCGGGACTAGCGACTCCCAGATTACCCCCACAGATACGCAGTATTTT.

At least ten counts were recorded for this clonotype. The chain couples TRBV7-9 to TRBJ2-5; D not resolved. The germline V and J ends were trimmed by 2 bases and 5 bases, with 9 bases remaining between them. The germline gives CDR1 SEHNR, CDR2 FQNEAQ (reference sequence). The CDR3 is 13 amino acids. The CDR3 is CASSLWPGETQYF. The CDR3 DNA reads as TGTGCCAGCAGCTTATGGCCTGGGGAGACCCAGTACTTC. The whole variable domain, filled in from reference TRBV7-9 and TRBJ2-5, reads DTGVSQNPRHKITKRGQNVTFRCDPISEHNRLYWYRQTLGQGPEFLTYFQNEAQLEKSRLLSDRFSAERPKGSFSTLEIQRTEQGDSAMYLCASSLWPGETQYFGPGTRLLVL.

The chain employs TRBV30 and TRBJ1-6; D unresolved. Trimming took 0 bases from V and 6 from J, leaving 9 bases between them. From germline, CDR1 is GTSNPN and CDR2 SVGIG (reference sequence). The CDR3 length is 14 residues. CDR3 bases: TGTGCCTGGAGTGTAAGGCAGTCTAATTCACCCCTCCACTTT. This gives the protein CAWSVRQSNSPLHF.

This clonotype was counted many times. V gene TRBV27 combines with J gene TRBJ1-1, with D possibly TRBD1 on 6 matching bases. Germline CDR1 MNHEY, CDR2 SMNVEV (reference sequence). The CDR3 loop spans 15 amino acids. Deletions cut 3 bases from V and 4 bases from J, with 15 bases between. CDR3 sequence reads: CASSLVGGRGTEAFF. Written as DNA, the CDR3 is TGTGCCAGCAGTTTGGTGGGGGGCAGGGGCACTGAAGCTTTCTTT.

This clonotype occurred a few times. The chain links TRBV19 to TRBJ2-5; D is uncertain. The germline V gene encodes CDR1 LNHDA and CDR2 SQIVND (reference sequence). Trimming stripped 5 bases from V and 5 bases from J, with 18 bases between. The CDR3 totals 15 residues. The CDR3 region has the DNA TGTGCCAGTAGTCACCTTTTAGGCGTGGTCGAGACCCAGTACTTC. Its protein is CASSHLLGVVETQYF.